This TCR beta chain appears in the sequencing data of a study of control samples from healthy donors and cancer patients. Generated by immunoSEQ multiplex PCR, the TCRdb table keeps only in-frame clones and is missing some. The table has about 120,000 clones, roughly 84% seen once. Germline CDR1 reads LNHNV; CDR2 reads YYDKDF (reference sequence). The CDR3 totals 14 residues. V lost 0 bases and J lost 2, with 7 bases in between. The receptor was isolated from a man younger than 35 in good health. Input material: blood. The chain combines TRBV15 with TRBJ1-2; no reliable D call. The CDR3 sequence is CATSRDPGNYGYTF. The CDR3 DNA reads as TGTGCCACCAGCAGAGATCCAGGAAACTATGGCTACACCTTC. The full variable domain, with the rest looked up from reference TRBV15 and TRBJ1-2, is DAMVIQNPRYQVTQFGKPVTLSCSQTLNHNVMYWYQQKSSQAPKLLFHYYDKDFNNEADTPDNFQSRRPNTSFCFLDIRSPGLGDTAMYLCATSRDPGNYGYTFGSGTRLTVV.